This T cell receptor (beta chain) was obtained from a study of control samples from healthy donors and cancer patients. The CDR3 is made up of 13 amino acids. V was pared by 3 bases and J by 3 bases, with 1 base of the junction left unmatched. Germline lookup yields CDR1 SNHLY and CDR2 FYNNEI. TCRdb's table, derived via immunoSEQ multiplex PCR, lists solely in-frame clones and lacks some. This repertoire shows about 93,000 clones, about 88% found once; its top ten account for around 15%. J is TRBJ1-2 and V is TRBV2; 7 bases fit TRBD1. The sample taken for sequencing was blood. The clonotype was recovered from a woman in her 70s in good health. CDR3 sequence: CASSDGQDYGYTF. The CDR3 DNA follows: TGTGCCAGCAGTGACGGACAGGACTATGGCTACACCTTC.